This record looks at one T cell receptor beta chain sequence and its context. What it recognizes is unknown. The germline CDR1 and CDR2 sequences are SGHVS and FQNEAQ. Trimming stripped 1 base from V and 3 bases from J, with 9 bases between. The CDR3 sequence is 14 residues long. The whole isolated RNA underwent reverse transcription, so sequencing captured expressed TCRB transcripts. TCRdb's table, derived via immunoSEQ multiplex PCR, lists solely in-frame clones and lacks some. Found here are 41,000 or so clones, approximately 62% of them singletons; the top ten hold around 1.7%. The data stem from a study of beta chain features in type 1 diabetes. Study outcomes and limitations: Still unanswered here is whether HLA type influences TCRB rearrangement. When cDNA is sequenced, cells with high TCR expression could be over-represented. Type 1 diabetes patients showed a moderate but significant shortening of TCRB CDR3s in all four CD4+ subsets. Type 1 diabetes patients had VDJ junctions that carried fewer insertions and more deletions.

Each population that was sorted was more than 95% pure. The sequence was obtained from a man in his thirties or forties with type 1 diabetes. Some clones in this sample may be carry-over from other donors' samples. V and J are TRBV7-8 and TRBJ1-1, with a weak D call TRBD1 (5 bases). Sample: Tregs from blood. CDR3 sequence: CASSLVGGDTEAFF. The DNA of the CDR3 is TGTGCCAGCAGCTTAGTTGGAGGGGACACTGAAGCTTTCTTT.